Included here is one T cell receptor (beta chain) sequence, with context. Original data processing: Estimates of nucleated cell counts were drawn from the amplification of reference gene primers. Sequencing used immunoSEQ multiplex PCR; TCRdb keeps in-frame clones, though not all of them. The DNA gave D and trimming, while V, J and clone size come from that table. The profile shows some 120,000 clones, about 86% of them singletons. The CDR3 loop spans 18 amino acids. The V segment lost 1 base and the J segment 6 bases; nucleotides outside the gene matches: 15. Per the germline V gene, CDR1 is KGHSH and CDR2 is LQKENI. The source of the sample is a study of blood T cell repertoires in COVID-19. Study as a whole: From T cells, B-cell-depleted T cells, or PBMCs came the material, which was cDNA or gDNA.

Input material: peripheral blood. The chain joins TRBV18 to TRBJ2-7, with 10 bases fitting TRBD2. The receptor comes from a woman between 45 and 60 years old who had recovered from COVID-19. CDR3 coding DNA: TGTGCCAGCTCACCACTGGCCTCTAGCGGGAGAGGTTCCCGCGAGCAGTACTTC. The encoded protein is CASSPLASSGRGSREQYF.